This record covers a single TCR beta chain. A junction boundary mismatches the germline segment, possibly from a read error. The authors made TCR beta cDNA from around 500 ng total RNA with a constant-region primer. Slightly modified ARM-PCR served as the procedure for the TCR beta libraries. These libraries came from three rounds of nested multiplex PCR. The first two PCR rounds used TRBV1-TRBV30 primers with a Cbeta primer, 10 cycles each. TCRdb reanalysed the multiplex PCR reads using MiXCR and keeps one entry per CDR3 protein. The sample lists 190,000 or so distinct CDR3 sequences, roughly two thirds seen once, with 6% to 8.5% in the top ten. Germline DNA was also extracted, with blood RNA taken from unsorted whole blood. Germline V gene sequence: CDR1 SGHAT, CDR2 FQNNGV. This CDR3 region has 17 residues. The sample comes from a study of tumor-infiltrating lymphocytes in primary liver carcinoma.

The sequence was obtained from a woman between 55 and 75 years old with primary liver carcinoma and hepatitis B virus infection. The genes are TRBV11-2 and TRBJ2-7; 9 bases line up with TRBD2. Sequencing used peripheral blood. The CDR3 spells CASSLAEGLAGTYEQYF. CDR3 in DNA: TGTGCCAGCAGCTTGGCCGAGGGACTAGCTGGAACCTATGAGCAGTACTTC. The variable domain in full, completed from reference TRBV11-2 and TRBJ2-7, reads EAGVAQSPRYKIIEKRQSVAFWCNPISGHATLYWYQQILGQGPKLLIQFQNNGVVDDSQLPKDRFSAERLKGVDSTLKIQPAKLEDSAVYLCASSLAEGLAGTYEQYFGPGTRLTVT.